The clone carrying this T cell receptor (beta chain) was recorded once. The antigen is undetermined. Healthy adults negative for HIV, lacking recent acute infections or vaccinations, served as donors. The donors were all Caucasian adults (living in Nashville, Tennessee). This entry comes from a study of shared clonotypes between healthy human individuals. Findings of the study overall: Specimens sampled were limited to blood, with tissue repertoires likely differing.

In replicate PCRs of unsorted PBMC, approximately 0.3 ug DNA, 30,000 or so T cell genomes, was used. Using immunoSEQ multiplex PCR, the repertoire was profiled, and TCRdb retains in-frame clones only, with some absent. This table has a few hundred thousand clones, roughly 79% appearing once. This TCR derives from a woman aged 40 to 49 in good health. Some clones in this sample may be carry-over from other donors' samples. Sequenced sample: PBMCs.

The CDR3 here is CASRAGPGLAYEQYF. The CDR3 DNA follows: TGTGCCAGCAGGGCCGGCCCGGGACTAGCTTACGAGCAGTACTTC. The chain employs TRBV27 and TRBJ2-7; 9 bases agree with TRBD2. The V segment lost 6 bases and the J segment 4 bases; nucleotides outside the gene matches: 10. CDR1 MNHEY and CDR2 SMNVEV come from the germline V gene (reference sequence). CDR3 length equals 15 residues.